The sequence of this T cell receptor (beta chain) was determined in a study of control samples from healthy donors and cancer patients. TCRdb's table, derived via immunoSEQ multiplex PCR, lists solely in-frame clones and lacks some. Among about 60,000 clones listed, around 90% were seen once. Germline V gene data show CDR1 as WSHSY and CDR2 as SAAADI. The CDR3 length is 13 residues. V was trimmed by 4 bases and J by 0 bases, leaving 6 bases between them. The source material was blood. The source of this sequence is a man aged 45 to 65 in good health. This chain connects TRBV10-2 to TRBJ1-1, with D perhaps TRBD1 (5 bases). CDR3 DNA sequence: TGCGCCAGCAGTGGACAGATGAACACTGAAGCTTTCTTT. Translation gives CASSGQMNTEAFF.